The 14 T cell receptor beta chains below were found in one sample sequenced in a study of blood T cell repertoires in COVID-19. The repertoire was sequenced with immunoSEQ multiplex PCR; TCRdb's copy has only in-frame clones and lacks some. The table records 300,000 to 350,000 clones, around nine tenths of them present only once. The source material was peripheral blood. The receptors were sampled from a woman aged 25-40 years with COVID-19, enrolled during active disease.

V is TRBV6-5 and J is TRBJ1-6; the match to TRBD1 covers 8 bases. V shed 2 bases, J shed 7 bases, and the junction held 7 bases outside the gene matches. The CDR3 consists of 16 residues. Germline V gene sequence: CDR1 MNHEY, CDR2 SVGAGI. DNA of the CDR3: TGTGCCAGCAGTTACAGTGACAGGGGTCTGAATTCACCCCTCCACTTT. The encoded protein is CASSYSDRGLNSPLHF.

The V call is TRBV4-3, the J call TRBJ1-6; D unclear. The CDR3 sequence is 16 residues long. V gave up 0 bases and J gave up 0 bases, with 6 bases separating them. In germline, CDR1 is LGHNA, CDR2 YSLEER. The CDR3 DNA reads TGCGCCAGCAGCCAAGATCCCAGCTCCTATAATTCACCCCTCCACTTT. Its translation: CASSQDPSSYNSPLHF.

This chain's CDR3 is CAWSLTSTDTQYF. The CDR3 DNA reads TGTGCCTGGTCTCTTACTAGCACAGATACGCAGTATTTT. This rearrangement joins TRBV30 to TRBJ2-3; unclear D gene. The CDR3 runs to 13 residues. V was pared by 5 bases and J by 0 bases, with 9 bases between. The germline V gene encodes CDR1 GTSNPN and CDR2 SVGIG (reference sequence).

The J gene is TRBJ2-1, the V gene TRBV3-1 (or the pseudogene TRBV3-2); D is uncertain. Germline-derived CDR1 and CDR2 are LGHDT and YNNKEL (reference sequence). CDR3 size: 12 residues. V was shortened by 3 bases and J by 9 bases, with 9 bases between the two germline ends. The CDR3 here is CASSHYTPEQFF. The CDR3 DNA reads TGTGCCAGCAGCCACTATACGCCTGAGCAGTTCTTC.

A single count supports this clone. CDR3 in DNA: TGTGCCACCAGCAGAGATCCCCAGGAGACTATCTTAAACATTCAGTACTTC. Its translation: CATSRDPQETILNIQYF. The chain uses TRBV15 and TRBJ2-4, with D tentatively TRBD2 (5 bases). V lost 0 bases and J lost 6, with 18 bases in between. Germline loops: CDR1 LNHNV, CDR2 YYDKDF (reference sequence). CDR3 size: 17 residues. The full variable domain, with the rest looked up from reference TRBV15 and TRBJ2-4, is DAMVIQNPRYQVTQFGKPVTLSCSQTLNHNVMYWYQQKSSQAPKLLFHYYDKDFNNEADTPDNFQSRRPNTSFCFLDIRSPGLGDTAMYLCATSRDPQETILNIQYFGAGTRLSVL.

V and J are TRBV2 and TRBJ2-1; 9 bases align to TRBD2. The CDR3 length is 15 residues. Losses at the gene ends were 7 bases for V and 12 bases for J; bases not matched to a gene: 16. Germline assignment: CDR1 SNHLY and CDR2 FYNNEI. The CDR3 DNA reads TGTGCCAGCACCCGAGGGAGTAGCGGGAGAACTGTGCAGTTCTTC. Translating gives CASTRGSSGRTVQFF.

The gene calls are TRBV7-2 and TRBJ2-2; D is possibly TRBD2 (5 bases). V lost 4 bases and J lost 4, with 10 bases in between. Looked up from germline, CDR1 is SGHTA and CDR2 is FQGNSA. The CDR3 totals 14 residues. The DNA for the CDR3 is TGTGCCAGCAGCTCGGGAAGGACCACCGGGGAGCTGTTTTTT. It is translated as CASSSGRTTGELFF.

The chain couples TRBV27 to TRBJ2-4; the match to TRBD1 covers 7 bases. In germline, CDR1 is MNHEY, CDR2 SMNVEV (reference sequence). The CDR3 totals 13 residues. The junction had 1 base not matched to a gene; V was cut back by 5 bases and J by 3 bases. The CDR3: CASSQGVKNIQYF. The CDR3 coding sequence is TGTGCCAGCAGTCAGGGGGTCAAAAACATTCAGTACTTC.

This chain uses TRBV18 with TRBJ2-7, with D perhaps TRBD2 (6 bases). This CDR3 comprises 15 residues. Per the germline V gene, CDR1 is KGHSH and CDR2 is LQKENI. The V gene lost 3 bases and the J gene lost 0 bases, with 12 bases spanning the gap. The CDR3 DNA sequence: TGTGCCAGCTCACCCGTAGCGGAGAGCTCCTACGAGCAGTACTTC. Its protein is CASSPVAESSYEQYF.

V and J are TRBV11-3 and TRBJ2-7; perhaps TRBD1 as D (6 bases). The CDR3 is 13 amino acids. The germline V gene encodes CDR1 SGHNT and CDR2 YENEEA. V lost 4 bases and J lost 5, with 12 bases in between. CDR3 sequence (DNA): TGTGCCAGCAGCTCAGGGGCCAGCGACGAGCAGTACTTC. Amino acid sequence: CASSSGASDEQYF. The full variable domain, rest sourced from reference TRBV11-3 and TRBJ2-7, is EAGVVQSPRYKIIEKKQPVAFWCNPISGHNTLYWYLQNLGQGPELLIRYENEEAVDDSQLPKDRFSAERLKGVDSTLKIQPAELGDSAVYLCASSSGASDEQYFGPGTRLTVT.

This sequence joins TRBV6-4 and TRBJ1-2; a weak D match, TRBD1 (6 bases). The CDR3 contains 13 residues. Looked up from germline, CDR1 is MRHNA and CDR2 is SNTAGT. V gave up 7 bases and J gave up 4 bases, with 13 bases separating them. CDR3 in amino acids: CASINRESYGYTF. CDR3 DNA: TGTGCCAGCATCAACAGGGAATCCTATGGCTACACCTTC.

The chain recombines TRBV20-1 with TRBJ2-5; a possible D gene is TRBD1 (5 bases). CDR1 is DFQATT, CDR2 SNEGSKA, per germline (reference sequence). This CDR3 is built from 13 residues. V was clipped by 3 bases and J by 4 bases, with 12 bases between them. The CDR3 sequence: CSASADRGETQYF. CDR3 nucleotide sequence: TGCAGTGCTAGTGCAGATAGGGGAGAGACCCAGTACTTC.

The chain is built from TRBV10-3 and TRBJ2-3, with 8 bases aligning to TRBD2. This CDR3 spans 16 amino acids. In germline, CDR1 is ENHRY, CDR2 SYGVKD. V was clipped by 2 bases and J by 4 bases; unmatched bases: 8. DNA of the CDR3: TGTGCCATCAGTGAGCTCGGAGCGGGAGTGGCAGATACGCAGTATTTT. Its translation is CAISELGAGVADTQYF.

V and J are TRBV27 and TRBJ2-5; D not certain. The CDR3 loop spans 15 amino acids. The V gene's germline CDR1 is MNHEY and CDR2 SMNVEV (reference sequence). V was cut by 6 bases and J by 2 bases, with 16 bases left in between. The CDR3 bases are TGTGCCAGCAGGGCCCCTAGATTCGGACAAGAGACCCAGTACTTC. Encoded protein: CASRAPRFGQETQYF.